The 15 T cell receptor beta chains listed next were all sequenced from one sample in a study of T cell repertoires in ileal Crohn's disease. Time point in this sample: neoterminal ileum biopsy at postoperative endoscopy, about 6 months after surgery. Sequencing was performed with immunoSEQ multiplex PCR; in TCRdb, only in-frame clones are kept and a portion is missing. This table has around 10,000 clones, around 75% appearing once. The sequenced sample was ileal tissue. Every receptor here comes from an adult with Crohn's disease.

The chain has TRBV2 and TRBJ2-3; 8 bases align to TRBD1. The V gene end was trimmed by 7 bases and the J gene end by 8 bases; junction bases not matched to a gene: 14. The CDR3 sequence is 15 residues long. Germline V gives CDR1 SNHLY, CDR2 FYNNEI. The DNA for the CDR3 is TGTGCCAGCACCACGAGGGACAGGACCCAATCTACGCAGTATTTT. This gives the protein CASTTRDRTQSTQYF.

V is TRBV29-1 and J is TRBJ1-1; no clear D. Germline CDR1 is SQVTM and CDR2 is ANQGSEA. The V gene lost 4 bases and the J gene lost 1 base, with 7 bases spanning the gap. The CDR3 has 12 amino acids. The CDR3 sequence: CSVGSGNTEAFF. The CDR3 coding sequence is TGCAGCGTTGGTAGTGGGAACACTGAAGCTTTCTTT. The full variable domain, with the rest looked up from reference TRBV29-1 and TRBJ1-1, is SAVISQKPSRDICQRGTSLTIQCQVDSQVTMMFWYRQQPGQSLTLIATANQGSEATYESGFVIDKFPISRPNLTFSTLTVSNMSPEDSSIYLCSVGSGNTEAFFGQGTRLTVV.

Written as DNA, the CDR3 is TGTGCCAGCTCAGGACAACCCAATGAGCAGTTCTTC. As protein: CASSGQPNEQFF. The V call is TRBV18, the J call TRBJ2-1, with D possibly TRBD1 on 5 matching bases. V was trimmed by 5 bases and J by 6 bases, leaving 8 bases between them. The germline CDR1 and CDR2 sequences are KGHSH and LQKENI. The CDR3 consists of 12 residues.

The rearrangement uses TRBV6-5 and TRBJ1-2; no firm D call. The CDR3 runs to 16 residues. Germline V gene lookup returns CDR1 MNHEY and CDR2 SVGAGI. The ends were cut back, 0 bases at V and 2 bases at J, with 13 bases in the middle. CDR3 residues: CASSYSGSRPNYGYTF. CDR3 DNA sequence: TGTGCCAGCAGTTACTCGGGCAGCAGACCAAACTATGGCTACACCTTC.

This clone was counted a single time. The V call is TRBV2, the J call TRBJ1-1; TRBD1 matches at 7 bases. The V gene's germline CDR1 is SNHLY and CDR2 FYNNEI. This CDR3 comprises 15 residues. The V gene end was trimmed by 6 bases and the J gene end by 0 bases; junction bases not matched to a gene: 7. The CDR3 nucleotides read TGTGCCAGCAGCGGACAGGCTCAGATGAACACTGAAGCTTTCTTT. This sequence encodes CASSGQAQMNTEAFF.

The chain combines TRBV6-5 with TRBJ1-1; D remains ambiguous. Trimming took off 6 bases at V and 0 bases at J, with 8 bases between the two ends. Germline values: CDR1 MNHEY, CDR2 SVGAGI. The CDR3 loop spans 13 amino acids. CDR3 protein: CASREFMNTEAFF. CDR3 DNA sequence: TGTGCCAGCAGGGAGTTCATGAACACTGAAGCTTTCTTT.

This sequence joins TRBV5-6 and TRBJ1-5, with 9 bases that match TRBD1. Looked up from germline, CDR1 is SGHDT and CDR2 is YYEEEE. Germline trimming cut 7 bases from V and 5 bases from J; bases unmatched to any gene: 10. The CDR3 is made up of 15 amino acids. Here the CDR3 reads CASSRQGELYQPQHF. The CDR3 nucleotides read TGTGCCAGCTCAAGACAGGGGGAATTGTATCAGCCCCAGCATTTT.

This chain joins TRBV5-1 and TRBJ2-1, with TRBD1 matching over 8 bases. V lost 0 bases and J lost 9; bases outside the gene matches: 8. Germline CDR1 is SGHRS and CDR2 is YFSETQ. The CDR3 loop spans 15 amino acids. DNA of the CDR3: TGCGCCAGCAGCTTGGCGCAGGGGGCTTCTGCTGAGCAGTTCTTC. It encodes CASSLAQGASAEQFF.

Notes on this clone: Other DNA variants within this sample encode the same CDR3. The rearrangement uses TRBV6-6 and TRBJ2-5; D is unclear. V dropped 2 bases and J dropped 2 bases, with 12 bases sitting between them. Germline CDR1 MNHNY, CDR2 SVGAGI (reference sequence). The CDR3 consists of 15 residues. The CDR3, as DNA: TGTGCCAGCAGTTACAGAACAGCACTTCAAGAGACCCAGTACTTC. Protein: CASSYRTALQETQYF.

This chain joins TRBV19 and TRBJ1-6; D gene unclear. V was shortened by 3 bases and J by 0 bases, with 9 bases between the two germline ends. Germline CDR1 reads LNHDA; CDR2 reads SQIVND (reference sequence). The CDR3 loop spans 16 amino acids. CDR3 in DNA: TGTGCCAGTAGTATGGGAGACTACTCCTATAATTCACCCCTCCACTTT. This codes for CASSMGDYSYNSPLHF. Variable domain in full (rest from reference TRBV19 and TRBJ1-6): DGGITQSPKYLFRKEGQNVTLSCEQNLNHDAMYWYRQDPGQGLRLIYYSQIVNDFQKGDIAEGYSVSREKKESFPLTVTSAQKNPTAFYLCASSMGDYSYNSPLHFGNGTRLTVT.

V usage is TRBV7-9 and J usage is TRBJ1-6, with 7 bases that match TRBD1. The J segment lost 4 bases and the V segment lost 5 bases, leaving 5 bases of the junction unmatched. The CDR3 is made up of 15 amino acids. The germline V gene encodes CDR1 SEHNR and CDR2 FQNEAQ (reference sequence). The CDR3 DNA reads TGTGCCAGCAGCACAGGGGACTTTTATAATTCACCCCTCCACTTT. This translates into CASSTGDFYNSPLHF. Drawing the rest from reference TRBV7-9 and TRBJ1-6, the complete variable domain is DTGVSQNPRHKITKRGQNVTFRCDPISEHNRLYWYRQTLGQGPEFLTYFQNEAQLEKSRLLSDRFSAERPKGSFSTLEIQRTEQGDSAMYLCASSTGDFYNSPLHFGNGTRLTVT.

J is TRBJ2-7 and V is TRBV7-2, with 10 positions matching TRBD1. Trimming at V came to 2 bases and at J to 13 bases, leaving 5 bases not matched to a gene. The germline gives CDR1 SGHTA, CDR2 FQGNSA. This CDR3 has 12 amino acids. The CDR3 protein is CASSLPGQGGYF. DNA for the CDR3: TGTGCCAGCAGCTTACCCGGACAGGGGGGATACTTC.

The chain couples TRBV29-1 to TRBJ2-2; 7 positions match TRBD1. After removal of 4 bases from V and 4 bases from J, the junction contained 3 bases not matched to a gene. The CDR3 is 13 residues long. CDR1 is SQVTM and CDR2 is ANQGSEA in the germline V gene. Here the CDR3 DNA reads TGCAGCGTTGTTCGGGACAGCACCGGGGAGCTGTTTTTT. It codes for CSVVRDSTGELFF.

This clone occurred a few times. CDR3 nucleotides: TGTGCCAGCAGCTTTTCTCCACAGGGAGGGGAGACCCAGTACTTC. Its translation: CASSFSPQGGETQYF. The chain couples TRBV5-5 to TRBJ2-5; D is perhaps TRBD2 (7 bases). The CDR3 is 15 amino acids. The germline CDR1 and CDR2 sequences are SGHKS and YYEKEE (reference sequence). Trimming stripped 2 bases from V and 5 bases from J, with 16 bases between.

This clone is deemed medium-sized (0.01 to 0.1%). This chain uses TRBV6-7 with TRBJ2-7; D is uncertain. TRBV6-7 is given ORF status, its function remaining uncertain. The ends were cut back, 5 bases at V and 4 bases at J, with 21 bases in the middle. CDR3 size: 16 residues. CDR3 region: CASSEPDRSSLYEQYF. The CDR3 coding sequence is TGTGCCAGCAGTGAGCCCGATCGTAGCTCCTTATACGAGCAGTACTTC.